Each of the 6 T cell receptor beta chains below was sequenced from the same sample in a study of blood T cell repertoires in COVID-19. Data came from immunoSEQ multiplex PCR; TCRdb stores just in-frame clones and leaves some out. The table records roughly 130,000 clones, 90% of them present only once. Sequencing was carried out using peripheral blood. These receptors were obtained from a man aged 60 to 69 with COVID-19, enrolled during active disease.

This chain connects TRBV19 to TRBJ2-3, with a tentative D call TRBD1 (6 bases). This CDR3 is built from 14 residues. CDR1 and CDR2 from the germline V gene are LNHDA and SQIVND (reference sequence). Trimming took 10 bases from V and 2 from J, leaving 16 bases between them. CDR3 bases: TGTGCCACTCACCGGGACACGACCACAGATACGCAGTATTTT. Its translation: CATHRDTTTDTQYF.

The rearrangement links TRBV12-3 or TRBV12-4 to TRBJ2-3, with 8 bases that match TRBD2. The junction had 2 bases not matched to a gene; V was cut back by 6 bases and J by 6 bases. The CDR3 is 12 amino acids. Here the CDR3 reads CASRLAVDTQYF. The DNA for the CDR3 is TGTGCCAGCAGACTAGCGGTGGATACGCAGTATTTT.

CDR3 DNA sequence: TGTGCCAGCAGCTGGACAGGGGGCAACACAGATACGCAGTATTTT. Translation gives CASSWTGGNTDTQYF. The V call is TRBV28, the J call TRBJ2-3; 11 positions agree with TRBD1. Germline-derived CDR1 and CDR2 are MDHEN and SYDVKM. The trim removed 6 bases at V and 2 bases at J, leaving 4 bases unmatched. The CDR3 has 15 residues.

This rearrangement joins TRBV5-1 to TRBJ1-4; 9 positions agree with TRBD1. This CDR3 has 16 residues. V lost 4 bases to trimming and J lost 2 bases; unmatched junction nucleotides: 6. Germline lookup yields CDR1 SGHRS and CDR2 YFSETQ. DNA of the CDR3: TGCGCCAGCAGCCGGGGACAGGGAGATACTAATGAAAAACTGTTTTTT. It encodes CASSRGQGDTNEKLFF.

This chain uses TRBV19 with TRBJ1-1; the D gene is possibly TRBD1 (6 bases). V was trimmed by 1 base and J by 8 bases, leaving 14 bases between them. This CDR3 contains 14 residues. Germline CDR1 reads LNHDA; CDR2 reads SQIVND (reference sequence). As DNA, the CDR3 is TGTGCCAGTAGTATAGCAGGGGAAGGGCTCGAAGCTTTCTTT. Encoded protein: CASSIAGEGLEAFF.

This sequence joins TRBV4-1 and TRBJ2-7; D is perhaps TRBD2 (5 bases). The CDR3 has 15 amino acids. V lost 0 bases and J 2 bases, leaving 11 bases between the germline ends. Germline CDR1 reads MGHRA; CDR2 reads YSYEKL. The CDR3 loop reads CASSQDPAGPYEQYF. CDR3 in DNA: TGCGCCAGCAGCCAAGATCCGGCGGGTCCCTACGAGCAGTACTTC.